The 13 T cell receptor beta chains below were found in one sample sequenced in a study of T-cell reconstitution after alpha-beta-depleted transplantation in children. Library preparation (for TCRbeta) was performed with unique molecular identifiers. TCRdb processed the PCR reads anew with MiXCR; each CDR3 protein has one entry. The sample lists about 230,000 distinct CDR3 sequences, over 9.5% occurring once. Sequenced material: PBMCs from the stem cell graft donor, taken from the stem cell graft. Source of these receptors: a human donor who donated a stem cell graft to a child with SCID.

The sample holds many counts of this clonotype. The rearrangement links TRBV2 to TRBJ1-2, with 7 bases aligning to TRBD1. From germline, CDR1 is SNHLY and CDR2 FYNNEI. CDR3 size: 14 residues. V shed 11 bases, J shed 8 bases, and the junction held 17 bases outside the gene matches. CDR3 protein: CARTGDRVASGYTF. The CDR3 nucleotides are TGTGCCCGTACCGGAGACAGGGTGGCCTCCGGCTACACCTTC.

Ten or more counts support this clonotype. This rearrangement joins TRBV5-6 to TRBJ1-1; maybe TRBD1 (5 bases). Per germline, CDR1 SGHDT and CDR2 YYEEEE. CDR3 size: 15 residues. Trimming removed 6 bases at V and 3 bases at J, with 18 bases between. The CDR3 region has the DNA TGTGCCAGCACCTCGCTGGGCAGGGTCGACACTGAAGCTTTCTTT. Amino acid sequence: CASTSLGRVDTEAFF.

This clonotype was detected many times. The rearrangement joins TRBV6-2 or TRBV6-3 to TRBJ1-6, with TRBD1 matching 8 bases. The CDR3 is 16 amino acids. V was clipped by 6 bases and J by 7 bases; unmatched bases: 11. Germline V gives CDR1 MNHEY, CDR2 SVGEGT. The CDR3, as DNA: TGTGCCAGCAGCACCTCGACAGGGGTCCTCAATTCACCCCTCCACTTT. The encoded protein is CASSTSTGVLNSPLHF.

A note on this clonotype: A clone one base away is much larger, so this may be a read error. The J gene is TRBJ1-2, the V gene TRBV18; 7 bases agree with TRBD1. The CDR3 loop spans 15 amino acids. Germline CDR1 is KGHSH and CDR2 is LQKENI. This chain's CDR3 is CASSPTTTGNYGDTF. CDR3 nucleotide sequence: TGTGCCAGCTCACCCACAACGACAGGGAACTATGGCGACACCTTC.

The chain has TRBV11-2 and TRBJ1-2; D is possibly TRBD1 (6 bases). Germline V CDR1 and CDR2: SGHAT, FQNNGV. Trimming shortened V by 0 bases and J by 5 bases, and 7 bases separated the two germline ends. This CDR3 has 13 amino acids. DNA for the CDR3: TGTGCCAGCAGCTTAGATGGGACATATGGCTACACCTTC. Its protein product is CASSLDGTYGYTF.

This clonotype was seen many times. The V and J genes are TRBV6-5 and TRBJ1-2, with 10 bases identical to TRBD1. The CDR3 is made up of 15 amino acids. The V segment lost 2 bases and the J segment 6 bases; nucleotides outside the gene matches: 6. Germline V gene lookup returns CDR1 MNHEY and CDR2 SVGAGI. This CDR3 reads CASSYGVGTGDGYTF. The DNA of the CDR3 is TGTGCCAGCAGTTACGGTGTGGGGACAGGGGATGGCTACACCTTC.

Many counts were recorded for this clonotype. This chain connects TRBV18 to TRBJ1-3; TRBD1 matches 7 bases. Losses at the gene ends were 0 bases for V and 9 bases for J; bases not matched to a gene: 11. The germline gives CDR1 KGHSH, CDR2 LQKENI. The CDR3 has 16 residues. CDR3 sequence reads: CASSPPTGDRGATIYF. CDR3 nucleotides: TGTGCCAGCTCACCACCTACAGGGGATAGAGGAGCCACCATATATTTT.

In this sample, this clonotype turned up a few times. This chain connects TRBV30 to TRBJ2-4; either TRBD1 or TRBD2 may fit D (5 bases each). Germline loops: CDR1 GTSNPN, CDR2 SVGIG (reference sequence). The CDR3 contains 14 residues. Between the trimmed V and J ends, which lost 0 bases and 0 bases, there was a span of 6 bases. The CDR3 region is CAWSVGEAKNIQYF. The CDR3 DNA sequence: TGTGCCTGGAGTGTGGGGGAAGCCAAAAACATTCAGTACTTC.

In this sample, this clonotype turned up many times. The chain combines TRBV20-1 with TRBJ2-1, with D possibly matching TRBD2 (6 bases). V was pared by 3 bases and J by 7 bases, with 22 bases between. CDR3 length equals 16 residues. In germline, CDR1 is DFQATT, CDR2 SNEGSKA (reference sequence). DNA of the CDR3: TGCAGTGCTAGGGGGGGAGGAGGCAAGAATAGGAATGAGCAGTTCTTC. It codes for CSARGGGGKNRNEQFF.

This clonotype was recorded many times. The chain joins TRBV11-2 to TRBJ2-1; the D is unclear. The V end was cut by 5 bases, the J end by 0 bases, with 14 bases between. The CDR3 covers 16 residues. Germline CDR1 and CDR2: SGHAT and FQNNGV. For the CDR3, the DNA is TGTGCCAGCAGCCTTCGGGCAGACAACTCCTACAATGAGCAGTTCTTC. Encoded protein: CASSLRADNSYNEQFF.

This clonotype was detected ten times or more. The chain links TRBV27 to TRBJ1-5, with TRBD1 matching 7 bases. This CDR3 has 15 amino acids. V was clipped by 5 bases and J by 5 bases; unmatched bases: 9. CDR1 is MNHEY and CDR2 is SMNVEV in the germline V gene (reference sequence). In nucleotides, the CDR3 is TGTGCCAGCAGTGTTCGACAGGGCAGGGATCAGCCCCAGCATTTT. Its protein is CASSVRQGRDQPQHF.

This clonotype was observed at least ten times. V usage is TRBV24-1 and J usage is TRBJ1-4; no firm D call. The germline V gene has CDR1 KGHDR and CDR2 SFDVKD. CDR3 length: 16 amino acids. V was trimmed by 4 bases and J by 7 bases, leaving 18 bases between them. For the CDR3, the DNA is TGTGCCACCAGTGACCCCGCCGGGCCCGGAGGTGAAAAACTGTTTTTT. Translating it yields CATSDPAGPGGEKLFF.

This clonotype was seen many times. This chain uses TRBV28 with TRBJ2-3; possible D gene TRBD2, 5 bases. Germline-derived CDR1 and CDR2 are MDHEN and SYDVKM. There are 17 residues in the CDR3. V lost 5 bases, J lost 2 bases, and 20 bases lay in between. CDR3 bases: TGTGCCAGCAGTCCCTCGGGGTTTACTGGGGACACAGATACGCAGTATTTT. It is translated as CASSPSGFTGDTDTQYF.